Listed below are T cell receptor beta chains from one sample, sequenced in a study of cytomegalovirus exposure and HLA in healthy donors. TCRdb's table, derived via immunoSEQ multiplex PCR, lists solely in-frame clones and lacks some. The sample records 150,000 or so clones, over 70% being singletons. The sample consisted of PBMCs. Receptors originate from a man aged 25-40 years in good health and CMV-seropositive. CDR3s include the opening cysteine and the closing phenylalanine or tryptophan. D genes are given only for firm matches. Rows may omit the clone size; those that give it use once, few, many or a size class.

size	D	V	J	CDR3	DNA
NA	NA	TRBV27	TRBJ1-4	CASSPDSSPANEKLFF	TGTGCCAGCAGTCCCGACAGCTCCCCCGCTAATGAAAAACTGTTTTTT
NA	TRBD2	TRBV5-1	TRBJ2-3	CASSLTSGSSDTQYF	TGCGCCAGCAGCCTAACTAGCGGGAGTTCGGATACGCAGTATTTT
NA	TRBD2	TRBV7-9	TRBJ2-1	CASSSEGLAKNNEQFF	TGTGCCAGCAGCTCAGAGGGACTAGCCAAAAACAATGAGCAGTTCTTC
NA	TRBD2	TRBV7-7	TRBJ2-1	CASSLVQAGDPRSYNEQFF	TGTGCTAGCAGCTTAGTCCAAGCGGGAGATCCCCGCTCCTACAATGAGCAGTTCTTC
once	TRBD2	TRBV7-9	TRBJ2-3	CASSLQAGVKHTQYF	TGTGCCAGCAGCTTACAAGCGGGAGTCAAACATACGCAGTATTTT
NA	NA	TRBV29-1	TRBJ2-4	CSGVVLAKNIQYF	TGCAGCGGAGTCGTGTTAGCCAAAAACATTCAGTACTTC
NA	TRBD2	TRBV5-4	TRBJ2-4	CASSLREGYPRDIQYF	TGTGCCAGCAGCTTACGGGAGGGTTATCCTAGGGACATTCAGTACTTC
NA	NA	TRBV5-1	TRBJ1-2	CASSQPGMNAYGYTF	TGCGCCAGCAGTCAACCAGGGATGAACGCTTATGGCTACACCTTC
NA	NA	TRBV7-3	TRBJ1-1	CASSLRGATEAFF	TGTGCCAGCAGCTTGCGTGGGGCGACTGAAGCTTTCTTT
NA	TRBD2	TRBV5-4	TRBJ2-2	CASSPTSGFTGELFF	TGTGCCAGCAGTCCGACTAGCGGATTCACCGGGGAGCTGTTTTTT
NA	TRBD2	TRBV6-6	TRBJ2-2	CATREGTTGELFF	TGTGCTACCAGGGAGGGTACTACCGGGGAGCTGTTTTTT
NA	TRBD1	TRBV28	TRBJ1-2	CASSPGRGRNGYTF	TGTGCCAGCAGCCCCGGAAGGGGGCGGAATGGCTACACCTTC
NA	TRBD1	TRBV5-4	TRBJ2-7	CASSSQGFLSYEQYF	TGTGCCAGCAGCTCACAGGGGTTCCTATCCTACGAGCAGTACTTC
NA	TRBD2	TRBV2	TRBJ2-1	CASRKTGTSGPDNEQFF	TGTGCCAGCAGGAAAACCGGGACTAGCGGGCCAGACAATGAGCAGTTCTTC
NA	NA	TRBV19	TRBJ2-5	CASSTNGETQYF	TGTGCCAGTAGTACCAACGGGGAGACCCAGTACTTC
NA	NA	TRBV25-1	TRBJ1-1	CASTQNLNTEAFF	TGTGCCAGCACCCAAAACTTGAACACTGAAGCTTTCTTT
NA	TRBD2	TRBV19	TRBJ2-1	CASSIAGGPYEQFF	TGTGCCAGTAGTATCGCGGGAGGGCCCTATGAGCAGTTCTTC
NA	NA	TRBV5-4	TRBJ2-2	CASTGETGELFF	TGTGCCAGCACAGGGGAGACCGGGGAGCTGTTTTTT
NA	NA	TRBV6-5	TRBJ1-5	CASRRTVNQPQHF	TGTGCCAGCAGAAGGACAGTAAATCAGCCCCAGCATTTT
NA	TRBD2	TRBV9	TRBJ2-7	CASSVGGSGRNEQYF	TGTGCCAGCAGCGTAGGAGGTAGCGGGAGGAACGAGCAGTACTTC
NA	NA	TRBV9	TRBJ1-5	CASSDESGRDGWPQHF	TGTGCCAGCAGCGACGAGAGCGGACGGGATGGGTGGCCCCAGCATTTT
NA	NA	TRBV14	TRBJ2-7	CASSPQSYEQYF	TGTGCCAGCAGCCCTCAGTCCTACGAGCAGTACTTC